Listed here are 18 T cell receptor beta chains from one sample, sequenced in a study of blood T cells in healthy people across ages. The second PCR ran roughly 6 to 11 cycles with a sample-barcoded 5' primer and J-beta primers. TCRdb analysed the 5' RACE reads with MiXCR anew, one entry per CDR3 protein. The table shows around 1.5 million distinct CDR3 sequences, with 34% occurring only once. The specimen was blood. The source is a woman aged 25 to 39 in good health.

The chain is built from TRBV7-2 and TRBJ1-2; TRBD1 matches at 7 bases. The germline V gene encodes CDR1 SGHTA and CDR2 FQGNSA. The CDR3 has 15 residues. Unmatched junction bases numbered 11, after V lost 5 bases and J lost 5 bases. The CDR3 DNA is TGTGCCAGCAGCCTTGGGGCAAGGGGGCCTTATGGCTACACCTTC. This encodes CASSLGARGPYGYTF.

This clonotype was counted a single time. The CDR3 protein is CASSIDLGPSYEQYF. The DNA for the CDR3 is TGTGCCAGTAGTATAGATTTGGGGCCCTCCTACGAGCAGTACTTC. The genes are TRBV19 and TRBJ2-7; a possible D gene is TRBD1 (5 bases). CDR1 and CDR2 from the germline V gene are LNHDA and SQIVND (reference sequence). With 0 bases removed from V and 0 bases from J, the gap between germline ends came to 9 bases. This CDR3 has 15 residues.

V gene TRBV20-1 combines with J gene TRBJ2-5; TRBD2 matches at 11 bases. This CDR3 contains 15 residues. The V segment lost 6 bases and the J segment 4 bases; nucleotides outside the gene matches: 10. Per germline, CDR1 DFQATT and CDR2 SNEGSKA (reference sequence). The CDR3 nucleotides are TGCAGTGCGGACACTAGCGGGGGATGGAGAGAGACCCAGTACTTC. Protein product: CSADTSGGWRETQYF.

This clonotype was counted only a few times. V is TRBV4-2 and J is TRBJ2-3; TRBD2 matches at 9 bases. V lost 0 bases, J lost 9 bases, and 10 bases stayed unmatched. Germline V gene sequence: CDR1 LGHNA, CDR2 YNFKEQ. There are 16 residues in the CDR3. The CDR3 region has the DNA TGTGCCAGCAGCCAAGACAGGCTAGCGGGATTAGGAACGCAGTATTTT. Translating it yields CASSQDRLAGLGTQYF.

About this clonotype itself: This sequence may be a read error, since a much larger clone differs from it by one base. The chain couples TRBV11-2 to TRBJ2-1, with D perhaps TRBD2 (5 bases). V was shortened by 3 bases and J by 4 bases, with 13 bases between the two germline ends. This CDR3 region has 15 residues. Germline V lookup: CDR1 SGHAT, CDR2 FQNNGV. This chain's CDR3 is CASSFFSSTYNEQFF. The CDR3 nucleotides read TGTGCCAGCAGCTTTTTTTCTAGCACTTACAATGAGCAGTTCTTC. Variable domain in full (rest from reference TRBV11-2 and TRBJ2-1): EAGVAQSPRYKIIEKRQSVAFWCNPISGHATLYWYQQILGQGPKLLIQFQNNGVVDDSQLPKDRFSAERLKGVDSTLKIQPAKLEDSAVYLCASSFFSSTYNEQFFGPGTRLTVL.

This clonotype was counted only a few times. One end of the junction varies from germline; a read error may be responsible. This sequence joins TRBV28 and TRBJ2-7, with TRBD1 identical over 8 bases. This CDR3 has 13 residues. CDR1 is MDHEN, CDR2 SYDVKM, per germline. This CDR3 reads CAAGRTGSYEQYF. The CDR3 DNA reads TGTGCCGCGGGCCGGACAGGGTCCTACGAACAGTACTTC.

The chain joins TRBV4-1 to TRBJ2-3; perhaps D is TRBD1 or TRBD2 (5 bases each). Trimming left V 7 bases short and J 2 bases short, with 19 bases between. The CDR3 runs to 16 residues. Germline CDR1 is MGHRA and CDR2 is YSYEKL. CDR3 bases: TGCGCCAGCACCGAGTCCGGGGCTAGCTACACAGATACGCAGTATTTT. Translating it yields CASTESGASYTDTQYF.

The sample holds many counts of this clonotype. The CDR3 DNA reads TGTGCCATCAGTGAGATGGCGGGGGGCGAGGTCCCAGCCAAAAACATTCAGTACTTC. Translated: CAISEMAGGEVPAKNIQYF. The V call is TRBV10-3, the J call TRBJ2-4; 8 bases line up with TRBD2. J was trimmed by 0 bases and V by 2 bases; bases with no gene match: 12. CDR1 is ENHRY, CDR2 SYGVKD, per germline. This CDR3 has 19 residues.

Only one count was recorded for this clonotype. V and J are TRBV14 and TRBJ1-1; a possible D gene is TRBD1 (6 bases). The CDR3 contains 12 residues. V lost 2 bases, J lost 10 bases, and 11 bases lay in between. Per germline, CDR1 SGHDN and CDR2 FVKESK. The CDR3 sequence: CASSQTGRVAFF. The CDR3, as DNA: TGTGCCAGCAGCCAAACAGGGCGAGTAGCTTTCTTT. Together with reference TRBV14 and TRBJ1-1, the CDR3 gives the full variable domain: EAGVTQFPSHSVIEKGQTVTLRCDPISGHDNLYWYRRVMGKEIKFLLHFVKESKQDESGMPNNRFLAERTGGTYSTLKVQPAELEDSGVYFCASSQTGRVAFFGQGTRLTVV.

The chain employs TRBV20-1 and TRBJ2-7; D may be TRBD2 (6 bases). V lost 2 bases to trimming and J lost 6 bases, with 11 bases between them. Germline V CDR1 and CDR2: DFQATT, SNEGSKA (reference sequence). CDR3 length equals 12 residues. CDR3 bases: TGCAGTGCTAGAATCGGGGGTCTCGAGCAGTACTTC. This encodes CSARIGGLEQYF.

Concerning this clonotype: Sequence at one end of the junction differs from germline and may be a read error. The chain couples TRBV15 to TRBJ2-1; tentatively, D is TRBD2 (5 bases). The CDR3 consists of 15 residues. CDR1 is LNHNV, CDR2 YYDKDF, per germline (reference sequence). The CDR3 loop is CAASKGSSRYNEQFF. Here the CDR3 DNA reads TGTGCCGCCAGCAAAGGGAGCTCGCGGTATAATGAGCAGTTCTTC.

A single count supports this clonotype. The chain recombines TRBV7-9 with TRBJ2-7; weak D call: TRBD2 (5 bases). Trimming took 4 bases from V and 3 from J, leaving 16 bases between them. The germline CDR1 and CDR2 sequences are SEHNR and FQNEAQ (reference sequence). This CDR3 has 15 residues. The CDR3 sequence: CASSSTGSPYYEQYF. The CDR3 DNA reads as TGTGCCAGCAGCTCAACGGGATCGCCTTACTACGAGCAGTACTTC.

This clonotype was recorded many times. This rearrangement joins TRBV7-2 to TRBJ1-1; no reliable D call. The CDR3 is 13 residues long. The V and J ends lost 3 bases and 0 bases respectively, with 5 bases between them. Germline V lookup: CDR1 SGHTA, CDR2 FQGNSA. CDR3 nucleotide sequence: TGTGCCAGCAGCTTCTCTGTGAACACTGAAGCTTTCTTT. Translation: CASSFSVNTEAFF.

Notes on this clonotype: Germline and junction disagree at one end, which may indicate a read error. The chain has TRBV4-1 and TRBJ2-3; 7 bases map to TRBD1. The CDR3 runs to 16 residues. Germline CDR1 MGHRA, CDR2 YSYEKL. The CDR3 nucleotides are TGCACCAGCAGCCAAGAACAGGGGCAAGACACAGATACGCAGTATTTT. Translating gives CTSSQEQGQDTDTQYF.

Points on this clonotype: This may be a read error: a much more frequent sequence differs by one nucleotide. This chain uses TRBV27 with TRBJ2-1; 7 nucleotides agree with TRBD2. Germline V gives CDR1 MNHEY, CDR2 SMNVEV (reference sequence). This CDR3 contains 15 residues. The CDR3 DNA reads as TGTGCCTGCAGTCCCCGGGGAGCGGGGTTCCATGAGCAGTTCTTC. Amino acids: CACSPRGAGFHEQFF.

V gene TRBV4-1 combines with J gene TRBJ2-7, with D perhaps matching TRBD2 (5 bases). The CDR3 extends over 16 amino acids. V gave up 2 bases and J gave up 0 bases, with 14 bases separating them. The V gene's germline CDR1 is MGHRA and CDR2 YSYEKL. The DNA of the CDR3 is TGCGCCAGCAGCCAACCTGGGCGGAGGAACTCCTACGAGCAGTACTTC. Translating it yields CASSQPGRRNSYEQYF.

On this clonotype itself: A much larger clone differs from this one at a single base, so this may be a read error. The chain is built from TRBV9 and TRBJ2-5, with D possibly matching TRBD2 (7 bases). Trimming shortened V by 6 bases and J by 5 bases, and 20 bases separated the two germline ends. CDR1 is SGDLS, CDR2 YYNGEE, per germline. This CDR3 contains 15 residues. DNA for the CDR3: TGTGCCAGCAAGAAAGGGGGGGCACCCGGGGAGACCCAGTACTTC. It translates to CASKKGGAPGETQYF.

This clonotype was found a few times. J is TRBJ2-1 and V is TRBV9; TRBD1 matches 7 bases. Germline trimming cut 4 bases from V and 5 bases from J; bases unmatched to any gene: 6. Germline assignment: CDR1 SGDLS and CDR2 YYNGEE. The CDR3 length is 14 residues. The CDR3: CASSPGTENNEQFF. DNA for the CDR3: TGTGCCAGCAGCCCAGGGACAGAAAACAATGAGCAGTTCTTC.